This T cell receptor (beta chain) was observed in a study of cytomegalovirus exposure and HLA in healthy donors. Primers: 60 Vbeta forward and 13 Jbeta reverse. TCRdb keeps only in-frame clones here, not all; method: immunoSEQ multiplex PCR. The sample contains around 70,000 clones, about 67% of which appear only once. The germline V gene has CDR1 MGHDK and CDR2 SYGVNS. This CDR3 region has 14 residues. The V and J ends lost 1 base and 9 bases respectively, with 13 bases between them. Unrecorded immune exposures were likely, despite nominal health at sampling. The chain is built from TRBV25-1 and TRBJ1-3; D call uncertain. The sequence was collected from a human donor in good health. The sequenced material came from PBMCs. CDR3 residues: CASSELKNGATIYF. CDR3 DNA: TGTGCCAGCAGTGAATTGAAGAACGGAGCCACCATATATTTT.